These 20 T cell receptor beta chains were all obtained from the same sample, sequenced in a study of blood T cell repertoires in COVID-19. Assay: immunoSEQ multiplex PCR; the TCRdb copy retains only in-frame clones and omits some. The repertoire holds approximately 110,000 clones, about three quarters seen once, with around 0.9% in the top ten. The material sequenced was peripheral blood. Receptors originate from a human donor with acute or convalescent COVID-19. The donor label of this sample is uncertain.

This clone was seen once. This chain connects TRBV5-8 to TRBJ2-7, with a tentative D call TRBD1 (5 bases). The V gene's germline CDR1 is SGHTS and CDR2 YDEGEE. The CDR3 sequence is 14 residues long. V was cut by 0 bases and J by 0 bases, with 7 bases left in between. Here the CDR3 DNA reads TGTGCCAGCAGCTTGGGCAGGGTCTCCTACGAGCAGTACGTC. It translates to CASSLGRVSYEQYV.

The chain has TRBV4-1 and TRBJ1-5, with no clear D. Trimming removed 0 bases from V and 6 bases from J, with 15 bases in between. Germline loops: CDR1 MGHRA, CDR2 YSYEKL. The CDR3 loop spans 16 amino acids. Written as DNA, the CDR3 is TGCGCCAGCAGCCAAGACAGGCACCCTTTGGGTCAGCCCCAGCATTTT. It codes for CASSQDRHPLGQPQHF.

This clone was observed a handful of times. The V call is TRBV19, the J call TRBJ2-3; TRBD1 matches at 7 bases. The CDR3 contains 16 residues. Germline V gene data show CDR1 as LNHDA and CDR2 as SQIVND (reference sequence). V shed 5 bases, J shed 2 bases, and the junction held 10 bases outside the gene matches. For the CDR3, the DNA is TGTGCCAGTAGTCAACCCGGGACAGCGAACACAGATACGCAGTATTTT. This sequence encodes CASSQPGTANTDTQYF.

The count of this clone is one. The genes are TRBV7-8 and TRBJ2-1; D perhaps matches TRBD1 (5 bases). Germline CDR1 is SGHVS and CDR2 is FQNEAQ. The V end lost 4 bases, the J end lost 6 bases, and 16 bases lay between the germline ends. The CDR3 consists of 15 residues. The CDR3 sequence is CASSSDSGRGNEQFF. CDR3 sequence (DNA): TGTGCCAGCAGCTCAGACTCAGGGCGCGGCAATGAGCAGTTCTTC.

The genes are TRBV25-1 and TRBJ1-2, with D possibly matching TRBD1 (5 bases). The germline V gene encodes CDR1 MGHDK and CDR2 SYGVNS. The CDR3 totals 13 residues. V gave up 4 bases and J gave up 2 bases, with 8 bases separating them. In nucleotides, the CDR3 is TGTGCCAGCAGTGTAAAGGGGAACTATGGCTACACCTTC. It is translated as CASSVKGNYGYTF.

There are a few counts of this clone. The chain has TRBV19 and TRBJ1-2; the D is unclear. The V gene lost 3 bases and the J gene lost 4 bases, with 15 bases spanning the gap. This CDR3 is 15 amino acids long. Germline assignment: CDR1 LNHDA and CDR2 SQIVND (reference sequence). CDR3: CASSILPGLLYGYTF. In DNA, the CDR3 is TGTGCCAGTAGTATCCTTCCGGGTTTACTCTATGGCTACACCTTC. Based on the CDR3 plus reference TRBV19 and TRBJ1-2, the full variable domain is DGGITQSPKYLFRKEGQNVTLSCEQNLNHDAMYWYRQDPGQGLRLIYYSQIVNDFQKGDIAEGYSVSREKKESFPLTVTSAQKNPTAFYLCASSILPGLLYGYTFGSGTRLTVV.

The rearrangement uses TRBV9 and TRBJ2-2; D possibly corresponds to TRBD2 (6 bases). V dropped 0 bases and J dropped 2 bases, with 11 bases sitting between them. This CDR3 comprises 16 residues. CDR1 is SGDLS and CDR2 is YYNGEE in the germline V gene. The chain's CDR3 is CASSVGGGANTGELFF. CDR3 DNA sequence: TGTGCCAGCAGCGTAGGTGGAGGGGCCAACACCGGGGAGCTGTTTTTT.

The chain employs TRBV5-6 and TRBJ2-2; D uncertain. The CDR3 sequence is 13 residues long. CDR1 is SGHDT, CDR2 YYEEEE, per germline. Trimming shortened V by 4 bases and J by 8 bases, and 12 bases separated the two germline ends. This chain's CDR3 is CASSTIFRGELFF. CDR3 sequence (DNA): TGTGCCAGCAGCACCATTTTCCGGGGGGAGCTGTTTTTT.

Of note for this clone: The sample holds other DNA sequences that translate to the same CDR3. This chain links TRBV4-1 with TRBJ2-3, with 11 bases aligning to TRBD2. Looked up from germline, CDR1 is MGHRA and CDR2 is YSYEKL. V shed 1 base, J shed 6 bases, and the junction held 6 bases outside the gene matches. The CDR3 is made up of 16 amino acids. The CDR3 DNA sequence: TGCGCCAGCAGCCAAGGCCTAGCGGGGGGCCAGGATACGCAGTATTTT. Translation: CASSQGLAGGQDTQYF.

This chain uses TRBV30 with TRBJ1-4; the match to TRBD1 covers 7 bases. Trimming removed 2 bases from V and 8 bases from J; junction bases left unmatched: 8. Germline V gene lookup returns CDR1 GTSNPN and CDR2 SVGIG (reference sequence). This CDR3 is 14 amino acids long. CDR3 DNA: TGTGCCTGGAGTCCCGGGACAGCCTCAGAAAAACTGTTTTTT. As protein: CAWSPGTASEKLFF.

This clone was counted only a few times. V is TRBV30 and J is TRBJ2-7; the D gene is possibly TRBD1 (6 bases). Trimming shortened V by 5 bases and J by 3 bases, and 14 bases separated the two germline ends. This CDR3 is built from 13 residues. Per the germline V gene, CDR1 is GTSNPN and CDR2 is SVGIG (reference sequence). CDR3 residues: CAWATDSRYEQYF. CDR3 DNA sequence: TGTGCCTGGGCCACGGACAGTCGCTACGAGCAGTACTTC.

The chain couples TRBV9 to TRBJ2-7; 12 nucleotides match TRBD2. From germline, CDR1 is SGDLS and CDR2 YYNGEE. The CDR3 consists of 16 residues. V lost 4 bases and J lost 5; bases outside the gene matches: 10. The CDR3 sequence is CASSILAGGPSDEQYF. The CDR3 DNA is TGTGCCAGCAGCATACTAGCGGGGGGCCCTAGCGACGAGCAGTACTTC. Complete variable domain (other parts from reference TRBV9 and TRBJ2-7): DSGVTQTPKHLITATGQRVTLRCSPRSGDLSVYWYQQSLDQGLQFLIQYYNGEERAKGNILERFSAQQFPDLHSELNLSSLELGDSALYFCASSILAGGPSDEQYFGPGTRLTVT.

The chain combines TRBV2 with TRBJ1-4, with D possibly being TRBD1 (5 bases). Germline V gene data show CDR1 as SNHLY and CDR2 as FYNNEI. Trimming left V 2 bases short and J 2 bases short, with 6 bases between. The CDR3 loop spans 14 amino acids. The CDR3: CASSERQTNEKLFF. For the CDR3, the DNA is TGTGCCAGCAGTGAACGACAGACTAATGAAAAACTGTTTTTT.

The rearrangement uses TRBV2 and TRBJ2-7; D call uncertain. Germline V gives CDR1 SNHLY, CDR2 FYNNEI. V was clipped by 11 bases and J by 3 bases, with 14 bases between them. The CDR3 contains 12 residues. This CDR3 reads CAESVVLYEQYV. The CDR3 DNA sequence: TGTGCCGAGTCCGTAGTCCTCTACGAGCAGTACGTC.

The rearrangement links TRBV11-2 to TRBJ1-3, with D perhaps TRBD1 (5 bases). The CDR3 consists of 13 residues. Trimming took 1 base from V and 9 from J, leaving 10 bases between them. Germline V gene sequence: CDR1 SGHAT, CDR2 FQNNGV. The CDR3 sequence is CASSLAGHPTIYF. The CDR3 nucleotides are TGTGCCAGCAGCTTAGCAGGACACCCCACCATATATTTT. The entire variable domain, with the rest obtained from reference TRBV11-2 and TRBJ1-3, is as follows: EAGVAQSPRYKIIEKRQSVAFWCNPISGHATLYWYQQILGQGPKLLIQFQNNGVVDDSQLPKDRFSAERLKGVDSTLKIQPAKLEDSAVYLCASSLAGHPTIYFGEGSWLTVV.

V is TRBV13 and J is TRBJ2-3; D unclear. Germline loops: CDR1 PRHDT, CDR2 FYEKMQ (reference sequence). Trimming took off 3 bases at V and 0 bases at J, with 4 bases between the two ends. This CDR3 region has 13 residues. The CDR3 DNA is TGTGCCAGCAGCTTTTCTAGCACAGATACGCAGTATTTT. This gives the protein CASSFSSTDTQYF.

V is TRBV2 and J is TRBJ2-7, with TRBD2 identical over 15 bases. J lost 7 bases, V lost 4 bases, and 5 bases had no gene match. In germline, CDR1 is SNHLY, CDR2 FYNNEI. The CDR3 length is 15 residues. In nucleotides, the CDR3 is TGTGCCAGCAGTGGGACTAGCGGGGGGGCCTTTGAGCAGTACGTC. Its translation: CASSGTSGGAFEQYV.

The chain's CDR3 is CAWSGVARMNTEAFF. Here the CDR3 DNA reads TGTGCCTGGAGTGGGGTCGCCAGGATGAACACTGAAGCTTTCTTT. The chain employs TRBV30 and TRBJ1-1; D unresolved. V was pared by 1 base and J by 0 bases, with 12 bases between. There are 15 residues in the CDR3. Germline loops: CDR1 GTSNPN, CDR2 SVGIG (reference sequence).

J is TRBJ2-5 and V is TRBV27; 7 bases align to TRBD1. J was trimmed by 1 base and V by 4 bases; bases with no gene match: 12. The V gene's germline CDR1 is MNHEY and CDR2 SMNVEV (reference sequence). The CDR3 has 17 amino acids. The CDR3 region has the DNA TGTGCCAGCAGTTCCTCCTCCGGGACAGTAGTCCAAGAGACCCAGTACTTC. Translated: CASSSSSGTVVQETQYF.

The J gene is TRBJ1-6, the V gene TRBV7-3; tentatively, D is TRBD1 (5 bases). V lost 0 bases to trimming and J lost 10 bases, with 7 bases between them. The CDR3 totals 13 residues. Germline CDR1 is SGHTA and CDR2 is FQGTGA. The CDR3 nucleotides read TGTGCCAGCAGCTTAACGGGGGGATCACCCCTCCACTTT. This codes for CASSLTGGSPLHF. The full variable domain, with the rest looked up from reference TRBV7-3 and TRBJ1-6, is GAGVSQTPSNKVTEKGKYVELRCDPISGHTALYWYRQSLGQGPEFLIYFQGTGAADDSGLPNDRFFAVRPEGSVSTLKIQRTERGDSAVYLCASSLTGGSPLHFGNGTRLTVT.